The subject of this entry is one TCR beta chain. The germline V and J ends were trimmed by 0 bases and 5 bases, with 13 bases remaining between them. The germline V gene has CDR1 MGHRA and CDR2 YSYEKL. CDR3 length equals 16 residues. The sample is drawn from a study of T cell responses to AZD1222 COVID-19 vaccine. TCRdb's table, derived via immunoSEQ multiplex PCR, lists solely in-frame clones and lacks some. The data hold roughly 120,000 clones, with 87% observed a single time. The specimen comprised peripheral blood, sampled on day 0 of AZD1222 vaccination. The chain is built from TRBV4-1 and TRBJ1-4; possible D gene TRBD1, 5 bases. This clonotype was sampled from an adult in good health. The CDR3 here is CASSQDGVKGNEKLFF. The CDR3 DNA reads TGCGCCAGCAGCCAAGATGGGGTAAAGGGGAATGAAAAACTGTTTTTT.